These T cell receptor beta chains were read from a single sample in a study of response to subunit inactivated influenza vaccine. TCRdb reprocessed the RT-PCR reads with MiXCR, giving one entry per CDR3 protein. Of more than 450,000 distinct CDR3 sequences in the sample, about 11% were seen once. These data also featured in a second study, about T cells expressing NK-cell markers.

The source material was PBMCs from blood, sampled on the day of vaccination. Every receptor here comes from a man aged 50 to 60 who received an inactivated influenza vaccine. Both conserved end residues are part of each CDR3. Fields, in order: CDR3 DNA, CDR3 protein, J gene, clone size, V gene, D gene. A D gene is named only where the DNA matches it firmly. Size is stated for part of the rows, as once, few or many counts, or as a class when the clone is expanded.

DNA: TGTGCCAGCAGTTGGGGGAGGAACACTGAAGCTTTCTTT
CDR3: CASSWGRNTEAFF
J: TRBJ1-1
size: many
V: TRBV12-3/TRBV12-4
D: -

DNA: TGTGCCACCAGCAGAGATCAGGGCTTCCGATCCTACAATGAGCAGTTCTTC
CDR3: CATSRDQGFRSYNEQFF
J: TRBJ2-1
size: few
V: TRBV15
D: -

DNA: TGTGCCAGCAGTTACTCTCGACGTAGCGATGAGCAGTTCTTC
CDR3: CASSYSRRSDEQFF
J: TRBJ2-1
size: -
V: TRBV6-5
D: -

DNA: TGCAGCGTTGAATCAGCGACAGGGAGACTCGCAGATACGCAGTATTTT
CDR3: CSVESATGRLADTQYF
J: TRBJ2-3
size: -
V: TRBV29-1
D: TRBD1

DNA: TGTGCCAGCAGCCAAGTGCTAGCGGGACGGGCAGCCTACGAGCAGTACTTC
CDR3: CASSQVLAGRAAYEQYF
J: TRBJ2-7
size: -
V: TRBV3-1
D: TRBD2

DNA: TGTGCCAGCAGTCTACCAACGTCCGGGACTAGAGGCAATGAGCAGTTCTTC
CDR3: CASSLPTSGTRGNEQFF
J: TRBJ2-1
size: few
V: TRBV12-3/TRBV12-4
D: TRBD2

DNA: TGTGCCAGCAGTTTACTAGCGGGTAACAATGAGCAGTTCTTC
CDR3: CASSLLAGNNEQFF
J: TRBJ2-1
size: -
V: TRBV28
D: TRBD2

DNA: TGTGCCAGCAGCTTAGCCGGGCAGCGGGGCCAAGAGACCCAGTACTTC
CDR3: CASSLAGQRGQETQYF
J: TRBJ2-5
size: -
V: TRBV7-2
D: TRBD2

DNA: TGTGCCAGCAGTTTAGATGAGGCAGTGTGGGGCTACACCTTC
CDR3: CASSLDEAVWGYTF
J: TRBJ1-2
size: many
V: TRBV12-3/TRBV12-4
D: -

DNA: TGTGCCAGCAGCTTACTAGGGGGAGATGAGGAAGAGACCCAGTACTTC
CDR3: CASSLLGGDEEETQYF
J: TRBJ2-5
size: -
V: TRBV13
D: -

DNA: TGTGCCAGCAGCCCAACCTGGATGGACAGACAAGAGACCCAGTACTTC
CDR3: CASSPTWMDRQETQYF
J: TRBJ2-5
size: -
V: TRBV12-3/TRBV12-4
D: -

DNA: TGTGCCAGCAGCAAAAGGGACAGCCGCTACGAGCAGTACTTC
CDR3: CASSKRDSRYEQYF
J: TRBJ2-7
size: -
V: TRBV7-2
D: TRBD1

DNA: TGTGCCAGCAGTACCCAGGGTGACGGCCCCTACGAGCAGTACTTC
CDR3: CASSTQGDGPYEQYF
J: TRBJ2-7
size: many
V: TRBV28
D: -

DNA: TGCAGTGCTAGCACTAAGAGCTCCTACAATGAGCAGTTCTTC
CDR3: CSASTKSSYNEQFF
J: TRBJ2-1
size: few
V: TRBV20-1
D: -

DNA: TGTGCCAGCAGGCGCGACTGGACTACCCTTTCCTACAATGAGCAGTTCTTC
CDR3: CASRRDWTTLSYNEQFF
J: TRBJ2-1
size: few
V: TRBV6-2/TRBV6-3
D: -

DNA: TGTGCCAGCAGTTACGAGTGGAGTCAGGGTTTGTCACCCCTCCACTTT
CDR3: CASSYEWSQGLSPLHF
J: TRBJ1-6
size: -
V: TRBV6-5
D: -

DNA: TGTGCCAGCAGCCAAACGAGTAGCGCCAACTACGAGCAGTACTTC
CDR3: CASSQTSSANYEQYF
J: TRBJ2-7
size: many
V: TRBV4-2
D: -

DNA: TGTGCCAGCAGCCCCCGTCCAGGGAGAGTCTACGAGCAGTACTTC
CDR3: CASSPRPGRVYEQYF
J: TRBJ2-7
size: -
V: TRBV7-6
D: -

DNA: TGTGCCAGCAGCGAGAGAGGGACAGGGTCCTACGAGCAGTACTTC
CDR3: CASSERGTGSYEQYF
J: TRBJ2-7
size: -
V: TRBV7-2
D: TRBD1

DNA: TGCAGTGCTACCATCTCCGGGACTCCCCTCACAGATACGCAGTATTTT
CDR3: CSATISGTPLTDTQYF
J: TRBJ2-3
size: many
V: TRBV20-1
D: -

DNA: TGTGCCAGCAGCCGAATTGGAATGGGGGGCCACAATGAGCAGTTCTTC
CDR3: CASSRIGMGGHNEQFF
J: TRBJ2-1
size: -
V: TRBV6-2/TRBV6-3
D: -

DNA: TGTGCCAGCAGCTTAGTCGCGGGGGGGATCGGGTACGAGCAGTACTTC
CDR3: CASSLVAGGIGYEQYF
J: TRBJ2-7
size: many
V: TRBV7-2
D: TRBD2

DNA: TGTGCCAGCAGTTTATGGGGAAATGAGCAGTTCTTC
CDR3: CASSLWGNEQFF
J: TRBJ2-1
size: many
V: TRBV12-3/TRBV12-4
D: -

DNA: TGCAGTGCTAGCGGTACCAGCTCCTACAATGAGCAGTTCTTC
CDR3: CSASGTSSYNEQFF
J: TRBJ2-1
size: -
V: TRBV20-1
D: -

DNA: TGTGCCAGCAGTCCTCAGGCCTCCTACGAGCAGTACTTC
CDR3: CASSPQASYEQYF
J: TRBJ2-7
size: few
V: TRBV27
D: -

DNA: TGTGCCAGCAGTTTATCCCGGACGGCGAGCCTCGAAGCTTTCTTT
CDR3: CASSLSRTASLEAFF
J: TRBJ1-1
size: -
V: TRBV27
D: -

DNA: TGTGCCAGCAGTCGCTTGGGGATTAGCAATCAGCCCCAGCATTTT
CDR3: CASSRLGISNQPQHF
J: TRBJ1-5
size: many
V: TRBV2
D: -

DNA: TGTGCCAGCAGCTTTGACAGAATCCAAAACATTCAGTACTTC
CDR3: CASSFDRIQNIQYF
J: TRBJ2-4
size: -
V: TRBV7-9
D: -

DNA: TGTGCCAGCAGCCTGACGGGGGCAAATGGCTACACCTTC
CDR3: CASSLTGANGYTF
J: TRBJ1-2
size: -
V: TRBV5-5
D: -

DNA: TGTGCCAGCTCCCGAACCGGGACACCATACTACGAGCAGTACTTC
CDR3: CASSRTGTPYYEQYF
J: TRBJ2-7
size: -
V: TRBV18
D: -

DNA: TGTGCCATCAGTGACCCAGGGGGTTTGAACTATGGCTACACCTTC
CDR3: CAISDPGGLNYGYTF
J: TRBJ1-2
size: few
V: TRBV10-3
D: TRBD1

DNA: TGTGCCACCAGTGATATGGGTCAGGACCGATACTATGAGCAGTTCTTC
CDR3: CATSDMGQDRYYEQFF
J: TRBJ2-1
size: many
V: TRBV24-1
D: -

DNA: TGCGCCAGCAGCTTGAGCCTAGCGGGAGTACTTGAGCAGTTCTTC
CDR3: CASSLSLAGVLEQFF
J: TRBJ2-1
size: few
V: TRBV5-1
D: TRBD2

DNA: TGTGCCAGCAGTTTACTAGCGGGGGGGCTTGACGGGGAGCTGTTTTTT
CDR3: CASSLLAGGLDGELFF
J: TRBJ2-2
size: few
V: TRBV27
D: TRBD2

DNA: TGTGCCAGCAGCTTAGTCCCACTAGCGGGAGGTGAGCAGTTCTTC
CDR3: CASSLVPLAGGEQFF
J: TRBJ2-1
size: -
V: TRBV7-2
D: TRBD2

DNA: TGTGCCGTAAGGGACGGAAATCAGCCCCAGCATTTT
CDR3: CAVRDGNQPQHF
J: TRBJ1-5
size: many
V: TRBV12-3/TRBV12-4
D: -

DNA: TGCGCCAGCAGCTTGGCCTTGAGGGGGAGCACAGATACGCAGTATTTT
CDR3: CASSLALRGSTDTQYF
J: TRBJ2-3
size: -
V: TRBV5-1
D: -

DNA: TGTGCCAGCAGTTACTCGACGGTTCACCGGGGGGGCTTTGGAGAGACCCAGTACTTC
CDR3: CASSYSTVHRGGFGETQYF
J: TRBJ2-5
size: -
V: TRBV6-5
D: TRBD2

DNA: TGCGCCAGCAGCCTTACGGGGGACAAAAACATTCAGTACTTC
CDR3: CASSLTGDKNIQYF
J: TRBJ2-4
size: few
V: TRBV5-1
D: -

DNA: TGTGCCAGCAGTTACTCGCTAGCGGGGGGCCACAGCTCCTACAATGAGCAGTTCTTC
CDR3: CASSYSLAGGHSSYNEQFF
J: TRBJ2-1
size: -
V: TRBV6-2/TRBV6-3
D: TRBD2

DNA: TGTGCCAGTAGACCCCGCAGCCGGGACCTTTATGAAAAACTGTTTTTT
CDR3: CASRPRSRDLYEKLFF
J: TRBJ1-4
size: -
V: TRBV19
D: -

DNA: TGTGCCAGCAGCCCATCCGGGACTAGTCTGTACGAGCAGTACTTC
CDR3: CASSPSGTSLYEQYF
J: TRBJ2-7
size: -
V: TRBV9
D: TRBD2

DNA: TGTGCCACCAGCAATCCGGGGACAGATACGCAGTATTTT
CDR3: CATSNPGTDTQYF
J: TRBJ2-3
size: -
V: TRBV15
D: -

DNA: TGTGCCAGCCAAGACAACAGGGGCTACGAGCAGTACTTC
CDR3: CASQDNRGYEQYF
J: TRBJ2-7
size: few
V: TRBV12-3/TRBV12-4
D: TRBD1

DNA: TGTGCCAGCAGCTTGTGGTCAAGGGGTGGCGAGCAGTACTTC
CDR3: CASSLWSRGGEQYF
J: TRBJ2-7
size: -
V: TRBV7-2
D: -